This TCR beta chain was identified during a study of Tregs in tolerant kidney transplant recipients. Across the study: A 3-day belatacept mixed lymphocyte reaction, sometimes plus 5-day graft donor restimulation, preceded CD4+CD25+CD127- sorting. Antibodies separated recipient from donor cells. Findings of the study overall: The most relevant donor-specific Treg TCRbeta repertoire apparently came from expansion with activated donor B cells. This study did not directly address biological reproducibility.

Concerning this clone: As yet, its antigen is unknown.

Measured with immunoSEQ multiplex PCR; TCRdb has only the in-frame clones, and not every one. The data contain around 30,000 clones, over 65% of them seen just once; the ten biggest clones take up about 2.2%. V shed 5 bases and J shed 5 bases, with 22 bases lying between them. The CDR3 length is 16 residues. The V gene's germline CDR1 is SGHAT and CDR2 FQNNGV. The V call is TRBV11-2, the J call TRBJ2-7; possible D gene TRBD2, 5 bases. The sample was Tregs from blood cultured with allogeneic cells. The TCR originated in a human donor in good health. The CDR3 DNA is TGTGCCAGCAGCCCCCTCGGGCTGGCGGGCACCCACGAGCAGTACTTC. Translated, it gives CASSPLGLAGTHEQYF.